This TCR beta chain was sequenced during a study of blood T cells in healthy people across ages. CDR3 length equals 11 residues. Germline V gene data show CDR1 as DFQATT and CDR2 as SNEGSKA (reference sequence). The ends were cut back, 5 bases at V and 8 bases at J, with 12 bases in the middle. General study findings and limits: Relative to aged donors, long-lived donors carried more naive CD4+ cells and displayed higher diversity.

Extracted total RNA amounted to at least 6 micrograms for each sample. As regards this clonotype: Its antigen is not known.

The second PCR ran roughly 6 to 11 cycles with a sample-barcoded 5' primer and J-beta primers. With 12 random nucleotides, a template-switch adaptor tagged each individual cDNA molecule. TCRdb re-called the 5' RACE reads with MiXCR, one entry per CDR3 protein. The sample yields some 1 million distinct CDR3 sequences, around 43% seen once. The receptor was isolated from a woman in her sixties in good health. The V gene is TRBV20-1, the J gene TRBJ1-2; D perhaps matches TRBD1 (5 bases). The sample was blood. The CDR3 loop reads CSAGLGDGYTF. As DNA, the CDR3 is TGCAGTGCTGGCCTCGGGGACGGCTACACCTTC.